Detailed here is one TCR beta chain. The library came from three nested PCR rounds adapted from ARM-PCR protocols. TCRdb recomputed calls from the multiplex PCR reads with MiXCR, one row per CDR3 protein. The sample lists approximately 75,000 distinct CDR3 sequences; 77% were seen once. No cell sorting was done before RNA was extracted from the tissue. The source of the sample is a study of tumor and adjacent non-tumor tissue in lung cancer. The V gene lost 7 bases and the J gene lost 0 bases, with 10 bases spanning the gap. CDR3 length equals 14 residues. Germline V gene lookup returns CDR1 SGHRS and CDR2 YFSETQ.

This rearrangement joins TRBV5-1 to TRBJ2-2, with unresolved D. The clonotype comes from a woman in her fifties or sixties with non-small cell lung cancer. Sequencing input: lung tumor tissue. DNA for the CDR3: TGCGCCAGCTCGACACGGGCGAACACCGGGGAGCTGTTTTTT. This translates into CASSTRANTGELFF.